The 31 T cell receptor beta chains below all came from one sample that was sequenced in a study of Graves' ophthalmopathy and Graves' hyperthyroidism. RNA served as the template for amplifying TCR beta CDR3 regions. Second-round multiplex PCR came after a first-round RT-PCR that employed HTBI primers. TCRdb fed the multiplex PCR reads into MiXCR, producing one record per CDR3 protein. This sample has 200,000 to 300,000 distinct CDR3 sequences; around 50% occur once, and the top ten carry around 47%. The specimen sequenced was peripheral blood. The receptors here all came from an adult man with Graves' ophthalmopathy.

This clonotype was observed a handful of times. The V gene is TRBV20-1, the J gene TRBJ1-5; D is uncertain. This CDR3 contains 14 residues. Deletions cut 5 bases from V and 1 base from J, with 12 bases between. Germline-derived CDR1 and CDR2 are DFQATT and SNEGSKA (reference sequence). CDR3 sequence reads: CSAWVPGSNQPQHF. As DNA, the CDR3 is TGCAGTGCTTGGGTTCCCGGGAGCAATCAGCCCCAGCATTTT.

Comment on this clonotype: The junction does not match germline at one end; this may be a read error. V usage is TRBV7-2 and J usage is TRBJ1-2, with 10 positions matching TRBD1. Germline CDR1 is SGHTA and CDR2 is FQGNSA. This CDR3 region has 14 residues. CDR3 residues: CASSWTTGGYDYTF. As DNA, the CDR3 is TGTGCCAGCAGCTGGACGACAGGGGGCTATGACTACACCTTC.

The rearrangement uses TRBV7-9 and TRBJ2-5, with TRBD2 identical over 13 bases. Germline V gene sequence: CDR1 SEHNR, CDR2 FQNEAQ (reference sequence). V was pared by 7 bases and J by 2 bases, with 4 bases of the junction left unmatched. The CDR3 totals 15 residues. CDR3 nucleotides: TGTGCCAGCACCAAACTAGCGGGAGGGCAAGAGACCCAGTACTTC. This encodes CASTKLAGGQETQYF.

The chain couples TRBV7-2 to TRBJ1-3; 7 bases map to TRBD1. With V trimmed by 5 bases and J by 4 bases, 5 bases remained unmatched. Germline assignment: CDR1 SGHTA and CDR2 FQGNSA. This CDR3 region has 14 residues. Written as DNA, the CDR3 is TGTGCCAGCAGCCCGGGACAGCCAGGAAACACCATATATTTT. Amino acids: CASSPGQPGNTIYF. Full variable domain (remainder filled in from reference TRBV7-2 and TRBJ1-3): GAGVSQSPSNKVTEKGKDVELRCDPISGHTALYWYRQSLGQGLEFLIYFQGNSAPDKSGLPSDRFSAERTGGSVSTLTIQRTQQEDSAVYLCASSPGQPGNTIYFGEGSWLTVV.

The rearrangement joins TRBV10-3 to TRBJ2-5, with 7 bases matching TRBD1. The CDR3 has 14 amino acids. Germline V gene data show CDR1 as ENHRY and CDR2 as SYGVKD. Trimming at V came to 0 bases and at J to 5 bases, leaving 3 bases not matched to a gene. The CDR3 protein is CAISESTGVETQYF. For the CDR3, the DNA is TGTGCCATCAGTGAGTCTACAGGGGTGGAGACCCAGTACTTC.

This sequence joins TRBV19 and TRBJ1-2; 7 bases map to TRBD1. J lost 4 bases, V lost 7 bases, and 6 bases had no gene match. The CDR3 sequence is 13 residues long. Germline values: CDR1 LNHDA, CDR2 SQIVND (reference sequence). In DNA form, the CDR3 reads TGTGCCAGTAAAGAACAGGGGACCTATGGCTACACCTTC. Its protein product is CASKEQGTYGYTF.

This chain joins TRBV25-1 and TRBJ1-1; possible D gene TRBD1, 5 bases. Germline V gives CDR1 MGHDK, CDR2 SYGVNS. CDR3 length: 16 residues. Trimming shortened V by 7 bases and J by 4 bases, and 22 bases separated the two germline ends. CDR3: CASTPWGRVTATEAFF. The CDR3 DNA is TGTGCCAGCACTCCTTGGGGGAGGGTTACGGCCACTGAAGCTTTCTTT.

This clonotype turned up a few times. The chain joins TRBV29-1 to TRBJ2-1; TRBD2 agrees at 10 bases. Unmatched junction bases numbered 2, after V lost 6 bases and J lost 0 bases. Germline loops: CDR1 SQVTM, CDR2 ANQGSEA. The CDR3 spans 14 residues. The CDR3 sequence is CSVKRGGSYNEQFF. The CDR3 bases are TGCAGCGTGAAGCGGGGGGGCTCCTACAATGAGCAGTTCTTC.

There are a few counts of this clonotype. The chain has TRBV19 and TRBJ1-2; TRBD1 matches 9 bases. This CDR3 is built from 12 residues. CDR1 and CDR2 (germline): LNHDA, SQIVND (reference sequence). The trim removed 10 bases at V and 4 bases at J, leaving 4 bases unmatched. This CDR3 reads CATWDRVYGYTF. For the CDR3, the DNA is TGTGCCACCTGGGACAGGGTCTATGGCTACACCTTC.

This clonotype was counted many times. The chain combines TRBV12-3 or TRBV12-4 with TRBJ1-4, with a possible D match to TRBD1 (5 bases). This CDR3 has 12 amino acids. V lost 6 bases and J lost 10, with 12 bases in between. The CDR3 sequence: CASSSSQGKLFF. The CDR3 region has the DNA TGTGCCAGCAGCTCGTCGCAGGGAAAACTGTTTTTT.

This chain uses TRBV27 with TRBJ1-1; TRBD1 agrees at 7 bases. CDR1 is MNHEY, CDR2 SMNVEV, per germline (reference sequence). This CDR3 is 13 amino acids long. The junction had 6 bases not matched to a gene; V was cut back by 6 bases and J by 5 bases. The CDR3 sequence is CASRTGSGTEAFF. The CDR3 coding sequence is TGTGCCAGCAGGACAGGGAGTGGTACTGAAGCTTTCTTT.

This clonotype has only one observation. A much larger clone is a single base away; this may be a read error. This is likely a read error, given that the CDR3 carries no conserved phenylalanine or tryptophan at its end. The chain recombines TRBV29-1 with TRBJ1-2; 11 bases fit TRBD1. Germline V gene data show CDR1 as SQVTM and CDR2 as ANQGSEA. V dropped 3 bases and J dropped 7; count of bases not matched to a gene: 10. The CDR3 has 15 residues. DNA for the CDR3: TGCAGCGTTGATTACGGGACAGGGGGACATAGTGGCTACACCTCC. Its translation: CSVDYGTGGHSGYTS.

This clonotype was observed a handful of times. CDR3 loop: CSFGQENTGELFF. As DNA, the CDR3 is TGCAGCTTTGGGCAGGAGAACACCGGGGAGCTGTTTTTT. The chain has TRBV29-1 and TRBJ2-2; D gene ambiguous. Germline CDR1 and CDR2: SQVTM and ANQGSEA. CDR3 length: 13 residues. Trimming cost V 8 bases and J 1 base, with 11 bases left between them.

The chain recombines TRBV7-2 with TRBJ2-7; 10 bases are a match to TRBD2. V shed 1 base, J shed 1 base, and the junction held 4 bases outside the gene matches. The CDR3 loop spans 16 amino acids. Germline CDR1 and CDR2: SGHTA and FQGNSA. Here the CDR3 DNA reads TGTGCCAGCAGCTTAGATGCTAGCGGGAGTTCCTACGAGCAGTACTTC. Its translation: CASSLDASGSSYEQYF.

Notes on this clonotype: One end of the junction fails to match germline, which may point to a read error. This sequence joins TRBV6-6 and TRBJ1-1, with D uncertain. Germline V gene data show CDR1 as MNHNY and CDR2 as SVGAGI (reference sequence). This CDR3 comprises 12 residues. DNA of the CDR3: TGTACCAGCAGTTACCCGGGTGATGAAGCTTTCTTT. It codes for CTSSYPGDEAFF.

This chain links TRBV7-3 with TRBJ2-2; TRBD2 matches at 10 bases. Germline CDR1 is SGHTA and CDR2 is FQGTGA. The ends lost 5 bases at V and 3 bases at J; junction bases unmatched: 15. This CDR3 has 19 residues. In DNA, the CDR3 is TGTGCCAGCAGCCTCATAGGGCTAGCGGGAGATGTGTACACCGGGGAGCTGTTTTTT. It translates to CASSLIGLAGDVYTGELFF.

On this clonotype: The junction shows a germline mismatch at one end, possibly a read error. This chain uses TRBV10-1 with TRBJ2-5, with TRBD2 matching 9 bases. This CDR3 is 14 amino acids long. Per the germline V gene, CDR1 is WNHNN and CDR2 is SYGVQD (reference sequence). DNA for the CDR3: TGTGCCAGCAGCCAGTCTAGCGGGGAGGAGACCCAGTACTTC. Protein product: CASSQSSGEETQYF.

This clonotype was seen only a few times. CDR3 in amino acids: CASTKEVRSNQPQHF. CDR3 DNA: TGTGCCAGCACGAAGGAGGTGAGGAGCAATCAGCCCCAGCATTTT. The chain links TRBV7-2 to TRBJ1-5; D gene unclear. The germline V and J ends were trimmed by 7 bases and 1 base, with 14 bases remaining between them. Germline V gene data show CDR1 as SGHTA and CDR2 as FQGNSA. CDR3 size: 15 residues.

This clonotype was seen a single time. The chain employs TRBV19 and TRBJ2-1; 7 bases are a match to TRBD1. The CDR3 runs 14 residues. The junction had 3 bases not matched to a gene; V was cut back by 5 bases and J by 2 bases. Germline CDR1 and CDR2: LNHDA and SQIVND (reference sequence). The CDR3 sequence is CASSWDSAYNEQFF. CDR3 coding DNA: TGTGCCAGTAGTTGGGACAGTGCCTACAATGAGCAGTTCTTC.

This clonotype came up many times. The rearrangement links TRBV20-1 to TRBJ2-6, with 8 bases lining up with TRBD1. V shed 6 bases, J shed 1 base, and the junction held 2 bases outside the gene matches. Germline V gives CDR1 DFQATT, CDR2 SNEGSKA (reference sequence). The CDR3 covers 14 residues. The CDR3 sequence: CSADRASGANVLTF. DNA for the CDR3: TGCAGTGCGGACAGGGCATCTGGGGCCAACGTCCTGACTTTC.

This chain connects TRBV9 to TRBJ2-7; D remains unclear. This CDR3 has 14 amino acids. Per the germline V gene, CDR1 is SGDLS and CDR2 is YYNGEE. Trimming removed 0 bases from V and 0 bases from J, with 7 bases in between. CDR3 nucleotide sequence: TGTGCCAGCAGCGTAGGACGGTTCTCCTACGAGCAGTACTTC. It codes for CASSVGRFSYEQYF.

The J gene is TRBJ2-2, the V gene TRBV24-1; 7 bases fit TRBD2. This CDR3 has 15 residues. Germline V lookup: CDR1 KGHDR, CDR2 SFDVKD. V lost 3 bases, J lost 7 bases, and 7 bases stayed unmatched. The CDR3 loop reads CATSDPRERGGELFF. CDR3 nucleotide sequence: TGTGCCACCAGTGATCCGCGGGAGAGAGGCGGGGAGCTGTTTTTT.

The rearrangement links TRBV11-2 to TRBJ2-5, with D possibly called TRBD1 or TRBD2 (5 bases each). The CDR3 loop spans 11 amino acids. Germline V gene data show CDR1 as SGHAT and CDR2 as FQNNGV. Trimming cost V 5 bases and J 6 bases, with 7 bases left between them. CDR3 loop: CASSEGQTQYF. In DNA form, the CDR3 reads TGTGCCAGCAGCGAGGGGCAGACCCAGTACTTC. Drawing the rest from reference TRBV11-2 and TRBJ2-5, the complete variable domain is EAGVAQSPRYKIIEKRQSVAFWCNPISGHATLYWYQQILGQGPKLLIQFQNNGVVDDSQLPKDRFSAERLKGVDSTLKIQPAKLEDSAVYLCASSEGQTQYFGPGTRLLVL.

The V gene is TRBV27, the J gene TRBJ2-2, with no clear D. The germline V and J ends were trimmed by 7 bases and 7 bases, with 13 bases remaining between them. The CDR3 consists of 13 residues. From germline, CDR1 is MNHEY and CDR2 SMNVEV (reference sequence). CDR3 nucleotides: TGTGCCAGCACTGCCTCACGTATCGGGGAGCTGTTTTTT. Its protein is CASTASRIGELFF.

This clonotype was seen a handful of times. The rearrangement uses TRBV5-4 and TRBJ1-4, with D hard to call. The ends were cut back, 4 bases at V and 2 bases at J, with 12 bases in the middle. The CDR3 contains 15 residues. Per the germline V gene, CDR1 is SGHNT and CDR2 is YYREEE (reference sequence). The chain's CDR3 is CASSHKMETNEKLFF. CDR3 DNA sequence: TGTGCCAGCAGCCACAAGATGGAGACTAATGAAAAACTGTTTTTT. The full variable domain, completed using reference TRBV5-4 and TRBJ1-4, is ETGVTQSPTHLIKTRGQQVTLRCSSQSGHNTVSWYQQALGQGPQFIFQYYREEENGRGNFPPRFSGLQFPNYSSELNVNALELDDSALYLCASSHKMETNEKLFFGSGTQLSVL.

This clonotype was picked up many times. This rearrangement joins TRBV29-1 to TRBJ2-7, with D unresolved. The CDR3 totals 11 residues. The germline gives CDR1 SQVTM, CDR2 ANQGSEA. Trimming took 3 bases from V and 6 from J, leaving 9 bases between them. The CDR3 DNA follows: TGCAGCGTTGAGGAGAGCTCCGAGCAGTACTTC. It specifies CSVEESSEQYF.

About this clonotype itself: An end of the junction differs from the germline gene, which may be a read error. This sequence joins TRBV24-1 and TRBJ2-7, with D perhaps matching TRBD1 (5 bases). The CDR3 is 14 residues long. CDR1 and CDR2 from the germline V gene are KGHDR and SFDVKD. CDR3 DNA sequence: TGTGCCACCAGTGATCGTGCAGGGTCTAGAGCCATGGTCTTC. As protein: CATSDRAGSRAMVF.

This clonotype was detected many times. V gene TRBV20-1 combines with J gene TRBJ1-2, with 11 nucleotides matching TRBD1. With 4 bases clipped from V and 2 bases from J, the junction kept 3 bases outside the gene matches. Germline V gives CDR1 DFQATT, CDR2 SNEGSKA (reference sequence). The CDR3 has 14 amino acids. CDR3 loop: CSATGTGGNYGYTF. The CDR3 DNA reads TGCAGTGCTACCGGGACAGGGGGAAACTATGGCTACACCTTC.

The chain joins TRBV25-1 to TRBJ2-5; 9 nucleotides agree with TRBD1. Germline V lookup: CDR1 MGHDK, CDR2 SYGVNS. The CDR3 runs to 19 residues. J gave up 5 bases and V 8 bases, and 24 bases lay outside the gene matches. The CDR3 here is CASVSFYPRDRVVLETQYF. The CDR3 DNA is TGTGCCAGCGTCTCCTTCTACCCCAGGGACAGGGTAGTTTTGGAGACCCAGTACTTC.

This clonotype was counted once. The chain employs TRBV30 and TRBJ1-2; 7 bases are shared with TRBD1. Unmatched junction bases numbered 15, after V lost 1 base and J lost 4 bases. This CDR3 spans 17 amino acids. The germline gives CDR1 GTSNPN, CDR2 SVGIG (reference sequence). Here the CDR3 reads CAWSATFLRGDPYGYTF. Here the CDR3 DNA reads TGTGCCTGGAGTGCAACGTTCCTCAGGGGGGACCCCTATGGCTACACCTTC.

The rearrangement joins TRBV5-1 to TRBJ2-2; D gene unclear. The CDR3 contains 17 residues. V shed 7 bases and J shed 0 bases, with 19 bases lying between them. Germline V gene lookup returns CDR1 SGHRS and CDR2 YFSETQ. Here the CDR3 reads CASGLGQNFANTGELFF. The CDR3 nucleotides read TGCGCCAGCGGCCTCGGGCAGAACTTCGCGAACACCGGGGAGCTGTTTTTT.